The text below deals with one T cell receptor (beta chain). What it binds is unknown. The PCR was carried out with 60 Vbeta primers and 13 Jbeta primers. The assay was immunoSEQ multiplex PCR, and TCRdb's table has in-frame clones only and misses some. This table lists 200,000 or so clones. This sample was included in a study of cytomegalovirus exposure and HLA in healthy donors. CDR3 length equals 14 residues. Germline assignment: CDR1 SEHNR and CDR2 FQNEAQ (reference sequence). V gave up 6 bases and J gave up 7 bases; unmatched junction bases: 7. Donors in the study were healthy people who gave bone marrow. Study conclusions and caveats: Segments of the TCR beta V type were, in most cases, productive about 87% or about 30% of the time in an earlier analysis. It was 150 to 200 TCR beta chains that were listed as cytomegalovirus-associated.

The receptor's source is a boy aged 5-17 years in good health and CMV-seronegative. The sequencing input was PBMCs. This rearrangement joins TRBV7-9 to TRBJ1-4; 8 nucleotides line up with TRBD1. The CDR3 is CASRRQGASEKLFF. The DNA of the CDR3 is TGTGCCAGCAGGCGGCAGGGGGCAAGTGAAAAACTGTTTTTT.